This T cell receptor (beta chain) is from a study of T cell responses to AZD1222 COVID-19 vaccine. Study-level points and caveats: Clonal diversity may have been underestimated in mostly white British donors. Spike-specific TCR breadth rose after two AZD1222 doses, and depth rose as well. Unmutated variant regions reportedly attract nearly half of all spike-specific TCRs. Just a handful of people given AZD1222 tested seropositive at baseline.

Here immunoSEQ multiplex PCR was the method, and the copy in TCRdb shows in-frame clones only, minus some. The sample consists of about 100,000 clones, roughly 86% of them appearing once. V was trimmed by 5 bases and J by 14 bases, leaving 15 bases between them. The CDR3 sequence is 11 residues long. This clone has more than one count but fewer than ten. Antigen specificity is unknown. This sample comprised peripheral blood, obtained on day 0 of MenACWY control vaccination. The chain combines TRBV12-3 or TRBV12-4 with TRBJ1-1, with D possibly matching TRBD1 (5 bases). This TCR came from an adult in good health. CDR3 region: CASSMDTRGFF. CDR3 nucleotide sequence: TGTGCCAGCAGTATGGACACCCGTGGGTTCTTT.